The rows below give T cell receptor beta chains drawn from one sample of a study of T-cell memory formation after mild COVID-19. MiXCR, run by TCRdb on the 5' RACE reads, gives a single entry per CDR3 protein. Of hundreds of thousands of distinct CDR3 sequences detected, around 30% appear once; the ten largest clones hold about 13%. Material for sequencing was PBMCs or a T cell subset sorted from them (not recorded which). Receptor source: an adult woman who had mild COVID-19 (a few samples of this study predate the infection). Cell type and time point are not known. Each CDR3 is given with its conserved first and last residue. A D gene is named only where the DNA matches it firmly. The size entry is marked missing in some rows and otherwise reads once, few, many or a size class.

J gene,D gene,clone size,V gene,CDR3 protein,CDR3 DNA
TRBJ2-1,TRBD2,NA,TRBV11-2,CASSTGTSGATYNEQFF,TGTGCCAGCAGCACCGGGACTAGCGGGGCCACCTACAATGAGCAGTTCTTC
TRBJ2-1,TRBD1,few,TRBV24-1,CATRPGQGNNEQFF,TGTGCCACCAGACCGGGACAGGGGAACAATGAGCAGTTCTTC
TRBJ2-1,NA,NA,TRBV5-4,CASSLAGDVEQFF,TGTGCCAGCAGCTTGGCGGGGGACGTTGAGCAGTTCTTC
TRBJ1-4,NA,few,TRBV7-2,CASSLGWQFDEKLFF,TGTGCCAGCAGCTTAGGCTGGCAGTTTGATGAAAAACTGTTTTTT
TRBJ1-2,NA,NA,TRBV20-1,CSARGGSENYGYTF,TGCAGTGCTAGAGGGGGTAGCGAAAACTATGGCTACACCTTC
TRBJ1-1,NA,NA,TRBV18,CASSPPLDTEAFF,TGTGCCAGCTCACCACCTCTCGACACTGAAGCTTTCTTT
TRBJ2-2,NA,few,TRBV30,CAWSVGTPNTGELFF,TGTGCCTGGAGTGTAGGGACGCCGAACACCGGGGAGCTGTTTTTT
TRBJ2-5,NA,few,TRBV6-6,CASREGGLQETQYF,TGTGCCAGCAGGGAAGGGGGGCTACAAGAGACCCAGTACTTC
TRBJ2-1,TRBD1,few,TRBV29-1,CSDWTGIEQFF,TGCAGCGACTGGACAGGGATTGAGCAGTTCTTC
TRBJ1-1,NA,once,TRBV6-5,CASSTIDSLNTEAFF,TGTGCCAGCAGTACAATAGACAGCTTGAACACTGAAGCTTTCTTT
TRBJ2-7,NA,NA,TRBV3-1,CASSGRREQYF,TGTGCCAGCAGCGGACGTCGCGAGCAGTACTTC
TRBJ2-6,NA,NA,TRBV6-5,CASRTLRAGANVLTF,TGTGCCAGCAGGACCCTGAGGGCTGGGGCCAACGTCCTGACTTTC
TRBJ2-7,NA,few,TRBV21-1,CASSKEIKRQGSYEQYF,TGTGCCAGCAGCAAAGAGATAAAGAGACAGGGCTCCTACGAGCAGTACTTC
TRBJ2-1,NA,few,TRBV12-3/TRBV12-4,CASSLGQQQFF,TGTGCCAGCAGTCTCGGACAGCAGCAGTTCTTC
TRBJ2-1,TRBD2,NA,TRBV5-4,CASSSPGLTYNEQFF,TGTGCCAGCAGCTCACCGGGACTAACCTACAATGAGCAGTTCTTC
TRBJ1-5,NA,few,TRBV4-1,CASSQVGQPQHF,TGCGCCAGCAGCCAAGTTGGTCAGCCCCAGCATTTT
TRBJ2-7,TRBD1,many,TRBV5-1,CASSLRGGQGAGEQYF,TGCGCCAGCAGCTTGAGAGGGGGACAGGGGGCCGGCGAGCAGTACTTC
TRBJ2-2,NA,few,TRBV29-1,CSVELTTGELFF,TGCAGCGTTGAGTTGACCACCGGGGAGCTGTTTTTT
TRBJ2-4,TRBD2,few,TRBV4-1,CASSQDVTSGGRNIQYF,TGCGCCAGCAGCCAAGATGTGACTAGCGGGGGGAGAAACATTCAGTACTTC
TRBJ2-1,TRBD2,few,TRBV30,CAWTRPSGIYNEQFF,TGTGCCTGGACCCGGCCCAGCGGGATCTACAATGAGCAGTTCTTC
TRBJ2-3,TRBD2,NA,TRBV6-1,CASRLAAIVGDTQYF,TGTGCCAGCAGACTAGCGGCTATTGTAGGAGATACGCAGTATTTT
TRBJ2-3,NA,NA,TRBV20-1,CSAPLANTDTQYF,TGCAGTGCACCTCTAGCGAATACAGATACGCAGTATTTT
TRBJ2-3,TRBD2,NA,TRBV6-4,CASSKSGGAADTQYF,TGTGCCAGCAGTAAAAGCGGGGGGGCCGCAGATACGCAGTATTTT
TRBJ2-3,NA,NA,TRBV4-1,CASSQATVTDTQYF,TGCGCCAGCAGCCAAGCCACAGTCACAGATACGCAGTATTTT
TRBJ2-7,TRBD2,few,TRBV7-9,CASELAGPTEQYF,TGTGCCAGCGAGCTAGCGGGACCGACCGAGCAGTACTTC
TRBJ2-7,TRBD1,NA,TRBV30,CAWSVGTVPYEQYF,TGTGCCTGGAGTGTAGGGACAGTTCCCTACGAGCAGTACTTC
TRBJ2-1,TRBD2,NA,TRBV6-4,CASSEWLAAYNEQFF,TGTGCCAGCAGTGAATGGCTAGCGGCCTACAATGAGCAGTTCTTC
TRBJ1-3,NA,NA,TRBV7-2,CASSPAVGGSGNTIYF,TGTGCCAGCAGCCCCGCGGTAGGGGGCTCTGGAAACACCATATATTTT
TRBJ1-2,NA,NA,TRBV6-5,CASSYSVRANYGYTF,TGTGCCAGCAGTTACAGTGTCAGGGCGAACTATGGCTACACCTTC
TRBJ2-7,NA,NA,TRBV12-5,CASGLKLRGYEQYF,TGTGCTAGTGGTTTGAAGCTCCGGGGCTACGAGCAGTACTTC
TRBJ2-5,TRBD2,NA,TRBV27,CASRLSGGPGETQYF,TGTGCCAGTAGACTTAGCGGGGGGCCGGGGGAGACCCAGTACTTC
TRBJ1-2,NA,NA,TRBV13,CASSRWDSGYTF,TGTGCCAGCAGCCGATGGGACTCAGGCTACACCTTC
TRBJ2-3,TRBD2,few,TRBV7-2,CASSRSGGAFSDTQYF,TGTGCCAGCAGCCGTAGCGGGGGGGCTTTTTCAGATACGCAGTATTTT
TRBJ2-1,NA,few,TRBV5-6,CASSPTGRNEQFF,TGTGCCAGCAGTCCGACAGGGAGGAATGAGCAGTTCTTC
TRBJ1-3,NA,NA,TRBV12-3/TRBV12-4,CASSLTVAGNTIYF,TGTGCCAGCAGTTTGACAGTCGCTGGAAACACCATATATTTT
TRBJ2-7,TRBD1,few,TRBV7-9,CASSPRDRREQYF,TGTGCCAGCAGCCCCCGGGACAGGCGCGAGCAGTACTTC